This T cell receptor beta chain was captured by sequencing in a study of T-cell memory formation after mild COVID-19. The CDR3 is made up of 16 amino acids. Unmatched junction bases numbered 11, after V lost 5 bases and J lost 0 bases. Germline lookup yields CDR1 DFQATT and CDR2 SNEGSKA (reference sequence). This clonotype was counted only a few times. TCRdb reprocessed the 5' RACE reads with MiXCR, giving one entry per CDR3 protein. The table shows around 400,000 distinct CDR3 sequences, with 20% to 25% occurring only once. The rearrangement joins TRBV20-1 to TRBJ2-7; 9 nucleotides line up with TRBD2. The sequence was obtained from an adult woman who had mild COVID-19 (a few samples of this study predate the infection). Cell type and time point are not known. The specimen was PBMCs or a T cell subset sorted from them (not recorded which). DNA for the CDR3: TGCAGTGCTTACTCCCACACTAGCGGGCCCTCCTACGAGCAGTACTTC. It yields the protein CSAYSHTSGPSYEQYF.